Detailed here is one T cell receptor (beta chain). The CDR3 runs to 14 residues. J lost 7 bases, V lost 5 bases, and 4 bases had no gene match. Germline CDR1 and CDR2: WNHNN and SYGVQD (reference sequence). The data derive from a study of OX40 agonist ivuxolimab in advanced cancers. Sequencing was performed with immunoSEQ multiplex PCR; in TCRdb, only in-frame clones are kept and a portion is missing. The repertoire consists of tens of thousands of clones, with 83% occurring once and the leading ten covering around 8.8%. This sample comprised CD4+ or CD8+ T cells sorted from blood, obtained in a trial of the OX40 agonist ivuxolimab. The origin of this receptor is an adult with an advanced solid tumor such as melanoma, head and neck, liver or kidney cancer. The chain is built from TRBV10-1 and TRBJ2-1, with TRBD2 identical over 11 bases. The CDR3 reads CASSTGLAVNEQFF. Written as DNA, the CDR3 is TGCGCCAGCAGTACGGGACTAGCGGTAAATGAGCAGTTCTTC.